This TCR beta chain emerged from a study of cytomegalovirus exposure and HLA in healthy donors. V was shortened by 3 bases and J by 9 bases, with 11 bases between the two germline ends. The V gene's germline CDR1 is SGHNT and CDR2 YYREEE (reference sequence). The CDR3 is made up of 12 amino acids. PCR used 60 Vbeta primers and 13 Jbeta primers. TCRdb keeps only in-frame clones here, not all; method: immunoSEQ multiplex PCR. The sample lists 150,000 to 200,000 clones, 65% to 80% seen once, with 4.7% in the top ten. Whole-study findings and limits: The authors later found HLA-associated TCR beta chains more clonally expanded than equally common others. An assumption of roughly uniform sequencing depth across donors underlay the presence/absence analyses.

Turning to this clone: What it recognizes is unknown.

The clonotype originates from a man between 18 and 29 years old in good health and CMV-seropositive. Material for sequencing was PBMCs. The J gene is TRBJ2-3, the V gene TRBV5-4; possibly TRBD1 for D (7 bases). CDR3 coding DNA: TGTGCCAGCAGCTCCCAGGGGGGAACGCAGTATTTT. It codes for CASSSQGGTQYF.